The 14 T cell receptor beta chains given below trace back to one sample, sequenced in a study of blood T cell repertoires in COVID-19. Only in-frame clones appear in the TCRdb table, and some are missing; sequencing was by immunoSEQ multiplex PCR. The sample carries about 190,000 clones, roughly 84% recorded once. The specimen sequenced was peripheral blood. The receptors were gathered from a human donor in a cohort sampled during active COVID-19.

The chain combines TRBV2 with TRBJ1-6; TRBD1 aligns across 9 bases. Trimming took 6 bases from V and 0 from J; bases not matched to a gene: 6. The germline V gene encodes CDR1 SNHLY and CDR2 FYNNEI. CDR3 length equals 17 residues. The DNA of the CDR3 is TGTGCCAGCAGCTGGACAGGGGCTACCTCCTATAATTCACCCCTCCACTTT. It codes for CASSWTGATSYNSPLHF.

The chain couples TRBV12-3 or TRBV12-4 to TRBJ1-4; D gene unclear. The CDR3 is 12 residues long. Trimming removed 2 bases from V and 8 bases from J, with 6 bases in between. The CDR3 DNA reads as TGTGCCAGCAGTTTATTTATGGAAAAACTGTTTTTT. Translating gives CASSLFMEKLFF.

This chain links TRBV5-8 with TRBJ1-5; D remains unclear. Trimming removed 1 base at V and 1 base at J, with 9 bases between. The CDR3 covers 15 residues. Germline lookup yields CDR1 SGHTS and CDR2 YDEGEE. CDR3 nucleotides: TGTGCCAGCAGCTTGAAAGGGAGGAGCAATCAGCCCCAGCATTTT. Encoded protein: CASSLKGRSNQPQHF.

This sequence joins TRBV12-3 or TRBV12-4 and TRBJ1-2; D unresolved. Trimming shortened V by 5 bases and J by 14 bases, and 18 bases separated the two germline ends. The CDR3 is made up of 12 amino acids. The CDR3 here is CASSPGLGPLTF. CDR3 nucleotides: TGTGCCAGCAGTCCCGGACTGGGTCCGCTAACCTTC.

V usage is TRBV19 and J usage is TRBJ2-5; TRBD2 might be the D (6 bases). The CDR3 sequence is 16 residues long. Trimming pared 3 bases from V and 0 bases from J, leaving 14 bases between. Germline assignment: CDR1 LNHDA and CDR2 SQIVND (reference sequence). The CDR3 loop reads CASSIGTSRYQETQYF. CDR3 nucleotides: TGTGCCAGTAGTATCGGGACTTCCCGGTACCAAGAGACCCAGTACTTC.

J is TRBJ1-5 and V is TRBV29-1; D may be TRBD1 (5 bases). Trimming removed 0 bases at V and 14 bases at J, with 14 bases between. CDR1 SQVTM and CDR2 ANQGSEA come from the germline V gene. The CDR3 is 12 residues long. The CDR3 DNA sequence: TGCAGCGTTGAAGATAAGGGCCAGGGAAAGCATTTT. Its translation is CSVEDKGQGKHF.

The V gene is TRBV3-1 (or the pseudogene TRBV3-2), the J gene TRBJ1-6; D perhaps matches TRBD1 (5 bases). Trimming pared 4 bases from V and 7 bases from J, leaving 14 bases between. The CDR3 is 15 residues long. Germline V gene sequence: CDR1 LGHDT, CDR2 YNNKEL (reference sequence). The CDR3 reads CASSLRGTANSPLHF. The CDR3 DNA follows: TGTGCCAGCAGCCTAAGGGGTACCGCCAATTCACCCCTCCACTTT.

The rearrangement joins TRBV5-8 to TRBJ2-3, with 8 bases identical to TRBD2. The V segment lost 1 base and the J segment 1 base; nucleotides outside the gene matches: 2. CDR3 length equals 15 residues. Germline lookup yields CDR1 SGHTS and CDR2 YDEGEE. The CDR3 sequence: CASSLSGGGTDTQYF. The CDR3 nucleotides read TGTGCCAGCAGCTTGTCGGGGGGGGGCACAGATACGCAGTATTTT.

The chain links TRBV7-2 to TRBJ1-6; TRBD1 matches 7 bases. This CDR3 is built from 14 residues. The germline gives CDR1 SGHTA, CDR2 FQGNSA. V lost 1 base and J lost 9; bases outside the gene matches: 3. The CDR3 sequence is CASSLVQGSSPLHF. The CDR3 DNA sequence: TGTGCCAGCAGCTTAGTACAGGGGAGTTCACCCCTCCACTTT.

The chain recombines TRBV2 with TRBJ1-2; 9 bases are a match to TRBD1. The germline gives CDR1 SNHLY, CDR2 FYNNEI. V shed 5 bases, J shed 7 bases, and the junction held 5 bases outside the gene matches. The length of the CDR3 is 13 residues. The DNA for the CDR3 is TGTGCCAGCAGTAATGACAGGGGGGGTGGCTACACCTTC. It is translated as CASSNDRGGGYTF.

The chain couples TRBV7-6 to TRBJ2-1, with 7 bases that match TRBD1. The CDR3 runs 16 residues. Germline CDR1 is SGHVS and CDR2 is FNYEAQ. The V segment lost 1 base and the J segment 7 bases; nucleotides outside the gene matches: 10. The CDR3 region has the DNA TGTGCCAGCAGCTTAGTTTGGCAGGGGGTGCTAAATGAGCAGTTCTTC. This codes for CASSLVWQGVLNEQFF. Full variable domain (outside the CDR3, taken from reference TRBV7-6 and TRBJ2-1): GAGVSQSPRYKVTKRGQDVALRCDPISGHVSLYWYRQALGQGPEFLTYFNYEAQQDKSGLPNDRFSAERPEGSISTLTIQRTEQRDSAMYRCASSLVWQGVLNEQFFGPGTRLTVL.

The chain combines TRBV11-2 with TRBJ2-1, with TRBD1 matching over 9 bases. Losses at the gene ends were 3 bases for V and 6 bases for J; bases not matched to a gene: 3. Germline CDR1 SGHAT, CDR2 FQNNGV. The CDR3 consists of 14 residues. In DNA, the CDR3 is TGTGCCAGCAGCTTTGGGACAGGGCTCAATGAGCAGTTCTTC. Translation gives CASSFGTGLNEQFF.

The chain carries TRBV2 and TRBJ1-6, with 7 bases lining up with TRBD1. Trimming removed 6 bases from V and 9 bases from J; junction bases left unmatched: 8. The germline CDR1 and CDR2 sequences are SNHLY and FYNNEI. This CDR3 region has 14 residues. The CDR3 DNA follows: TGTGCCAGCAGGGTCGAGGGGGCGCCTTCACCCCTCCACTTT. This translates into CASRVEGAPSPLHF.

This chain joins TRBV7-9 and TRBJ1-1; possibly TRBD1 for D (6 bases). This CDR3 comprises 13 residues. Trimming took off 3 bases at V and 3 bases at J, with 8 bases between the two ends. CDR1 SEHNR and CDR2 FQNEAQ come from the germline V gene (reference sequence). The CDR3 spells CASSLAGDTEAFF. CDR3 nucleotide sequence: TGTGCCAGCAGCTTGGCAGGGGACACTGAAGCTTTCTTT.